A selection of T cell receptor beta chains follows, all from one sample in a study of cytomegalovirus exposure and HLA in healthy donors. Here immunoSEQ multiplex PCR was the method, and the copy in TCRdb shows in-frame clones only, minus some. The table lists approximately 170,000 clones, over 80% of them singletons. Sequenced: PBMCs. The receptors here all came from a boy between 2 and 15 years old in good health and CMV-seronegative. CDR3s include the opening cysteine and the closing phenylalanine or tryptophan. D genes are given only for firm matches. Clone size appears in some rows only: once, few, many, or a class for an expanded clone.

. | TRBD1 | TRBJ2-7 | TRBV6-5 | TGTGCCAGCAGTTATACAGGGGAGCCCTACGAGCAGTACTTC | CASSYTGEPYEQYF
. | TRBD2 | TRBJ2-3 | TRBV2 | TGTGCCAGCAGCCCGGGACTAGCGGGAACAGATACGCAGTATTTT | CASSPGLAGTDTQYF
once | . | TRBJ2-5 | TRBV6-1 | TGTGCCAGCAGTGAAGGGGGCAAATTAGAGACCCAGTACTTC | CASSEGGKLETQYF
. | . | TRBJ2-5 | TRBV6-1 | TGTGCCAGCAGTGAATTAACAGGCGGCGGGACCCAGTACTTC | CASSELTGGGTQYF
. | TRBD1 | TRBJ1-1 | TRBV27 | TGTGCCAGCAGTTTCGGGAACAGGGGGCATGTCACTGAAGCTTTCTTT | CASSFGNRGHVTEAFF
. | . | TRBJ2-7 | TRBV6-5 | TGTGCCAGCAGTGCTCCAGGACTGACTTCCTACGAGCAGTACTTC | CASSAPGLTSYEQYF
few | . | TRBJ1-2 | TRBV2 | TGTGCCAGCAGTGAAGTAGGGGGTGGCTACACCTTC | CASSEVGGGYTF
. | . | TRBJ1-4 | TRBV2 | TGTGCCAGCAGTGTGGGCGATTGGGATGAAAAACTGTTTTTT | CASSVGDWDEKLFF
. | TRBD2 | TRBJ2-5 | TRBV9 | TGTGCCAGCAGCCCCACCAGCCAGGGACTAGCGGGGGGGCCCCAAGAGACCCAGTACTTC | CASSPTSQGLAGGPQETQYF
. | . | TRBJ2-5 | TRBV4-3 | TGCGCCAGCAGCCAATTGTTCGACTCAAAGTACCAAGAGACCCAGTACTTC | CASSQLFDSKYQETQYF
. | TRBD2 | TRBJ2-3 | TRBV7-6 | TGTGCCAGCAGCCTAACACGCGGCGGGAGAGTCTCAGATACGCAGTATTTT | CASSLTRGGRVSDTQYF
. | . | TRBJ1-1 | TRBV7-2 | TGTGCCAGCCAGAAGACCAGGGACTACGCTTTCTTT | CASQKTRDYAFF
. | TRBD2 | TRBJ2-3 | TRBV5-4 | TGTGCCAGCAGCTTGGCTGGCGGGGGGCGGTCTACGCAGTATTTT | CASSLAGGGRSTQYF
. | TRBD1 | TRBJ1-1 | TRBV7-8 | TGTGCCAGCAGTTCAAGAATTCCGGGACAGGGGTCCTTTGGGACTGAAGCTTTCTTT | CASSSRIPGQGSFGTEAFF
. | TRBD1 | TRBJ2-7 | TRBV19 | TGTGCCAGTAGTAAAGGGACAGGAGCCTCCTACGAGCAGTACTTC | CASSKGTGASYEQYF
. | . | TRBJ1-1 | TRBV6-4 | TGTGCCAGCAGTGTGGACAGGAACACTGAAGCTTTCTTT | CASSVDRNTEAFF
. | . | TRBJ1-3 | TRBV10-1 | TGCGCCAGCACCTTTACAGGGTGGTCCGGAAACACCATATATTTT | CASTFTGWSGNTIYF
. | . | TRBJ2-5 | TRBV6-4 | TGTGCCAGCAGCATAGAAGCCGGAGAGACCCAGTACTTC | CASSIEAGETQYF
. | . | TRBJ1-2 | TRBV29-1 | TGCAGCTCCCTCTCGGCAGGGTATGGCTACACCTTC | CSSLSAGYGYTF
once | . | TRBJ1-1 | TRBV27 | TGTGCCAGCAGTGAGACAGGTTCCACTGAAGCTTTCTTT | CASSETGSTEAFF
. | TRBD2 | TRBJ2-5 | TRBV2 | TGTGCCAGCGCAGAACTAGCGGGAGGGGGAGAGACCCAGTACTTC | CASAELAGGGETQYF
. | . | TRBJ2-3 | TRBV14 | TGTGCCAGCAGCCGGACAGTATCCCCAGATACGCAGTATTTT | CASSRTVSPDTQYF
. | . | TRBJ1-1 | TRBV21-1 | TGTGCCAGCAGCGCCCATGGGACACCTTACAAGAACACTGAAGCTTTCTTT | CASSAHGTPYKNTEAFF
. | TRBD2 | TRBJ2-1 | TRBV5-4 | TGTGCCAGCAGCCGGACTAGCGGGACGGATGAGCAGTTCTTC | CASSRTSGTDEQFF
. | . | TRBJ1-2 | TRBV19 | TGTGCCAGTAGCACAGGGCCGGGCTATGGCTACACCTTC | CASSTGPGYGYTF
. | TRBD1 | TRBJ1-4 | TRBV5-6 | TGTGCCAGCAGCTTGCTAGGGGGCGTCGGAGAAAAACTGTTTTTT | CASSLLGGVGEKLFF
once | . | TRBJ1-1 | TRBV19 | TGTGCCAGTAGTATTCTAGGGGGGAACACTGAAGCTTTCTTT | CASSILGGNTEAFF
. | TRBD1 | TRBJ2-3 | TRBV11-2 | TGTGCCAGCAGCCTCGACAGGGGCGGGATTAACACAGATACGCAGTATTTT | CASSLDRGGINTDTQYF
. | TRBD2 | TRBJ2-1 | TRBV29-1 | TGCAGCGCGATACTTAGCGGGATGGGGAACGAGCAGTTCTTC | CSAILSGMGNEQFF
. | TRBD1 | TRBJ1-1 | TRBV30 | TGTGCCTGGAGTGTACTTCTGACAGGGGAGAACACTGAAGCTTTCTTT | CAWSVLLTGENTEAFF
. | TRBD1 | TRBJ1-2 | TRBV10-1 | TGCGCCAGCAGGGCGATCCGGGACAGGGGCTATGGCTACACCTTC | CASRAIRDRGYGYTF
. | . | TRBJ2-5 | TRBV20-1 | TGCAGTGCTAGAGTTGAGGAGACCCAGTACTTC | CSARVEETQYF
. | TRBD2 | TRBJ2-1 | TRBV19 | TGTGCCAGTAGTGTGACTAGCGGGGCCGACAATGAGCAGTTCTTC | CASSVTSGADNEQFF
. | . | TRBJ2-2 | TRBV14 | TGTGCCAGCAGCCAAGGGAGGACCACGAGGCTGTTTTTT | CASSQGRTTRLFF
. | TRBD2 | TRBJ2-5 | TRBV4-3 | TGCGCCAGCAGCCAAGGGACTAGCGGGGGCCGGTACACCCAGTACTTC | CASSQGTSGGRYTQYF
once | . | TRBJ1-1 | TRBV18 | TGTGCCAGCTCGAATCCGGGCACTGAAGCTTTCTTT | CASSNPGTEAFF
. | . | TRBJ2-4 | TRBV7-2 | TGTGCCAGCAGCTTGGCAAGAGGGCAGAACATTCAGTACTTC | CASSLARGQNIQYF
once | TRBD2 | TRBJ2-2 | TRBV11-3 | TGTGCCAGCAGCTTCGGCGGGGGGAACACCGGGGAGCTGTTTTTT | CASSFGGGNTGELFF
. | . | TRBJ1-3 | TRBV29-1 | TGCAGCGTTGCCCCTAATTCTGGAAACACCATATATTTT | CSVAPNSGNTIYF
. | . | TRBJ2-7 | TRBV7-9 | TGTGCCAGCAGGGAGAGCGGAGCTCGCTCCTACGAGCAGTACTTC | CASRESGARSYEQYF
. | . | TRBJ1-6 | TRBV6-5 | TGTGCCAGCAGTGTAGCAGGGCTGGATTCACCCCTCCACTTT | CASSVAGLDSPLHF
once | TRBD1 | TRBJ1-2 | TRBV7-2 | TGTGCCAGCAGCTTAAAAGGGACAGGGGGGGGGAATGGCTACACCTTC | CASSLKGTGGGNGYTF